This entry is about one TCR beta chain. This clone turned up a few times. The antigen it recognizes is unknown. No much larger clone is present one base from it, and per-base qualities are unavailable. Libraries were made using the immunoSEQ multiplex PCR assay. RNA was extracted from all samples and reverse transcribed into cDNA as template for TCR sequencing. SuperScript III was used to make first-strand cDNA, primed with a 2:1 mix of oligo-dT and random hexamers. A synthetic immune receptor repertoire was used to assess amplification bias, and residual bias was removed computationally. Concerning the study's data processing: Raw reads were preprocessed to remove errors, and CDR3 was defined according to IMGT conventions as the region from the conserved cysteine to phenylalanine. Clonality was computed by normalizing Shannon entropy by log2 of the number of productive unique TCRs and subtracting the result from 1. CD4 or CD8 identity of scalp clones was inferred by cross-referencing scalp TCRbeta sequences with sorted blood CD4 and CD8 repertoires. The clones in this table, taken by TCRdb from immuneACCESS, are in-frame only. Not every clone is retained; where verified, under half of the shortfall comes from an unresolved V gene, and the cause of the rest is unknown. That table gives V, J and clone size, and the DNA gave D and trimming. The sample data list some 180,000 clones, and less than 70% of these were observed just once. Roughly a tenth of the sample rests with the top ten.

The CDR3 numbers 15 residues from cysteine through phenylalanine. Kept here is only the CDR3 DNA, which spans 45 bases and is read in frame from base 1. V drops 4 bases and J drops 4 bases, leaving 18 bases in between. The germline V gene yields SGHRS for CDR1 and YFSETQ for CDR2. The sample comes from a study of CD8+ T cells in alopecia areata listed by TCRdb under 2018. Describing the broader study: The treated patients took part in an open-label pilot trial in which moderate-to-severe alopecia areata was treated with oral tofacitinib at 5 to 10 mg twice daily. RNA was obtained with the PAXgene miRNA kit for fixed scalp, the miRNeasy kit for PBMCs, and the RNeasy kit for mouse skin. Scalp clonality was compared across normal scalp (n=4), patchy alopecia areata scalp (n=8), and alopecia totalis/universalis scalp (n=8). Biopsies were taken from tofacitinib-treated patients at baseline and at 4 and 24 weeks of treatment, and a later scalp biopsy was taken in several of the tofacitinib-treated patients. The SALT score, which quantifies the percentage of affected scalp surface area, was used to measure disease severity in treated patients. Patients received tofacitinib for 6 to 18 months and were then followed off drug for 6 months to check for delayed response and recurrence. Human TCRbeta sequencing covered scalp tissue and sorted CD4+ and CD8+ peripheral blood T cells from patchy and totalis/universalis alopecia areata patients and healthy controls. High-throughput TCRbeta sequencing was used to examine T cell clonal expansion in alopecia areata in both the C3H/HeJ mouse model and human patients. immunoSEQ multiplex PCR using 35 Vbeta forward primers and 13 Jbeta reverse primers was used to amplify TCRbeta CDR3 regions.

The sample's time point label, in plain terms: about 25 weeks on oral tofacitinib. Sample treatment or condition, as interpreted from the label and publication: oral pan-JAK inhibitor, 5-10 mg twice daily. Peripheral blood and lesional scalp punch biopsies were obtained from patients with alopecia areata. PBMCs were separated by density centrifugation and stained for CD3, CD4 and CD8, after which CD4+ and CD8+ T cells were sorted on a FACSAria. Beyond this particular receptor, the publication reports: Compared with normal scalp, lesional scalp, particularly in alopecia totalis/universalis, had higher clonality and more expanded CD8+ clones, which suggests antigenic drive. TCR sequences shared between patients were less clear than in mice, possibly partly because of HLA diversity in the patient population. Many expanded lesional clones were found to persist in scalp and blood during tofacitinib treatment, and relapse after treatment cessation may be partly explained by this persistence. Scalp clonality and the number of expanded CD8+ clones among the top 100 scalp clones were significantly decreased by tofacitinib. Because the treated cohort was small and had just a single nonresponder, larger studies are needed to establish links between baseline CD8+ expansion and response. Resident alphabeta T cells in normal human skin are also sequenced, complicating scalp TCR repertoire analysis, unlike mouse skin dominated by gammadelta T cells.

The sequence was obtained from a human donor with alopecia areata. Source: CD8+ T cells sorted from blood, taken at week 24, from a patient treated with tofacitinib. The chain was built from TRBV5-1 and TRBJ2-7; TRBD2 could be the D gene, as 8 bases match. At the DNA level, the sequence is TGCGCCAGCAGCGACGGGACAGCGGGGGTGTACGAGCAGTACTTC. Its product reads: CASSDGTAGVYEQYF.